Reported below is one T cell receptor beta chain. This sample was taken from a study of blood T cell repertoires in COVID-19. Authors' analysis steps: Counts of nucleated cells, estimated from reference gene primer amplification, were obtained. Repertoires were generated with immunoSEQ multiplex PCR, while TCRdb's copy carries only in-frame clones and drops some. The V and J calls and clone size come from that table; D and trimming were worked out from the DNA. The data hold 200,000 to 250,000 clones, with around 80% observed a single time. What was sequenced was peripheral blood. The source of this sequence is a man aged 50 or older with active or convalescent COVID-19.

CDR3 in amino acids: CASSPLDRVENEQYF. CDR3 nucleotides: TGTGCCAGCAGTCCACTGGACAGGGTAGAGAACGAGCAGTACTTC. The gene calls are TRBV27 and TRBJ2-7, with TRBD1 identical over 8 bases. The CDR3 has 15 residues. After removal of 5 bases from V and 5 bases from J, the junction contained 11 bases not matched to a gene. Germline assignment: CDR1 MNHEY and CDR2 SMNVEV (reference sequence).